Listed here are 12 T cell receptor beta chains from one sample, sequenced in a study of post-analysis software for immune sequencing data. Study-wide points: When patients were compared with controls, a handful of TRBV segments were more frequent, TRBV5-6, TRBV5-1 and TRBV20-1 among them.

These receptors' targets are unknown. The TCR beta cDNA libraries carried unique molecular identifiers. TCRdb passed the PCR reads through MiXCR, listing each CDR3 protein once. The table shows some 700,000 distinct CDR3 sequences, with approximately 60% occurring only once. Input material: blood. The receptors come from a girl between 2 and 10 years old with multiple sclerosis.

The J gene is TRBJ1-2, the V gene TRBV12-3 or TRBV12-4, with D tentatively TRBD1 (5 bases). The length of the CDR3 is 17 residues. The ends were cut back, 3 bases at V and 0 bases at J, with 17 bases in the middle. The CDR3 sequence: CASSFRGGSVPNYGYTF. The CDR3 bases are TGTGCCAGCAGTTTCCGGGGGGGGAGTGTTCCTAACTATGGCTACACCTTC.

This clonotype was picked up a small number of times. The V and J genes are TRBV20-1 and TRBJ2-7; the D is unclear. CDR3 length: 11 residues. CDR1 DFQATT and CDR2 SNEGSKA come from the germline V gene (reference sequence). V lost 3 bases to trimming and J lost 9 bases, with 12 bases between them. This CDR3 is CSASGVAGQYF. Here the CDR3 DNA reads TGCAGTGCTAGCGGAGTTGCCGGGCAGTACTTC.

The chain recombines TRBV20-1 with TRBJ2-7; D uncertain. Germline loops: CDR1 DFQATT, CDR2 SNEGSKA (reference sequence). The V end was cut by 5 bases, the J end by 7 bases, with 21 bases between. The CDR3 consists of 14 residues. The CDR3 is CSAVPGDPWEEQYF. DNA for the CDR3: TGCAGTGCTGTTCCTGGGGATCCTTGGGAAGAGCAGTACTTC.

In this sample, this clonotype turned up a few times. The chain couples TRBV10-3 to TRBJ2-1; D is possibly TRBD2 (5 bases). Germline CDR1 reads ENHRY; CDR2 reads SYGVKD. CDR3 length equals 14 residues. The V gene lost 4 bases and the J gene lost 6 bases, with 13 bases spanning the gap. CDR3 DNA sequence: TGTGCCATCAGTGCTTTATCAGAGGGCAATGAGCAGTTCTTC. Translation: CAISALSEGNEQFF.

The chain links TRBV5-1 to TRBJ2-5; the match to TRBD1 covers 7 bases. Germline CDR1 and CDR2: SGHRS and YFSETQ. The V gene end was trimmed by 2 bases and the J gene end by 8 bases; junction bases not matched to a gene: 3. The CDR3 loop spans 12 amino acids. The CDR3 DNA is TGCGCCAGCAGCTTAGGGGGCGTAACCCAGTACTTC. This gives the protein CASSLGGVTQYF.

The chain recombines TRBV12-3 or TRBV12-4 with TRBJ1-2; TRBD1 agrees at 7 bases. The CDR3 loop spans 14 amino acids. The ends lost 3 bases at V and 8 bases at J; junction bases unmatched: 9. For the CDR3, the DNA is TGTGCCAGCAGTTTTGGACAGGCGATGGGGGGCTACACCTTC. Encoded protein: CASSFGQAMGGYTF.

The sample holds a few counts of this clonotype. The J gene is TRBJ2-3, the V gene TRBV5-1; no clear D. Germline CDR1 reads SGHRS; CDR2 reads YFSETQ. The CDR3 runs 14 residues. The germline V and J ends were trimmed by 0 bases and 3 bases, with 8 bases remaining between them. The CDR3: CASSLEYGTDTQYF. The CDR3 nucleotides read TGCGCCAGCAGCTTGGAGTACGGAACAGATACGCAGTATTTT.

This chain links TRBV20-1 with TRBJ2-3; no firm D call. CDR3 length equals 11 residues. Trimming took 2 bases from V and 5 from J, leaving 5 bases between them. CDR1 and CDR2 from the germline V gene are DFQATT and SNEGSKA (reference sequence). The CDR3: CSARQRDTQYF. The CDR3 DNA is TGCAGTGCTAGACAGAGAGATACGCAGTATTTT.

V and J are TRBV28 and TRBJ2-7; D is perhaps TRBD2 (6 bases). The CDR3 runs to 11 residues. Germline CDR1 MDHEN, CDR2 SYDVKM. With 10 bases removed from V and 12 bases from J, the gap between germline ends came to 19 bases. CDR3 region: CATNGGVKSYF. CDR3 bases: TGTGCCACCAACGGAGGGGTGAAGTCGTACTTC. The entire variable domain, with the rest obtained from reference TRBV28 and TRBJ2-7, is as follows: DVKVTQSSRYLVKRTGEKVFLECVQDMDHENMFWYRQDPGLGLRLIYFSYDVKMKEKGDIPEGYSVSREKKERFSLILESASTNQTSMYLCATNGGVKSYFGPGTRLTVT.

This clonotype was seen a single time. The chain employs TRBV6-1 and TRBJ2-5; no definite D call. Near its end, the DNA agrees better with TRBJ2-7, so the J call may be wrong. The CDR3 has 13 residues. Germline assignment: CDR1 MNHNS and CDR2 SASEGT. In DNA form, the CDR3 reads TGTGCCAGCAGTGTGGGGTTTGTCTACGAGCAGTACTTC. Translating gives CASSVGFVYEQYF.

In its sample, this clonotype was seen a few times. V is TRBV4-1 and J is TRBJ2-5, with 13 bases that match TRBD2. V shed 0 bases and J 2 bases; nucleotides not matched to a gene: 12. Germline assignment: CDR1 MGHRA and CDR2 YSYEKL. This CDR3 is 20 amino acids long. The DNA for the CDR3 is TGCGCCAGCAGCCAAGACGGGGGACCCGGGACTAGCGGGACTCAAGAGACCCAGTACTTC. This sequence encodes CASSQDGGPGTSGTQETQYF.

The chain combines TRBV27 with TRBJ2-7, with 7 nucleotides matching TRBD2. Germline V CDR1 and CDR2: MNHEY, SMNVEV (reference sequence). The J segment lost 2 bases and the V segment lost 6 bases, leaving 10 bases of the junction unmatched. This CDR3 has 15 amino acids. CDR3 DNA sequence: TGTGCCAGCAGCGAATCCATGGGACTACCCTACGAGCAGTACTTC. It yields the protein CASSESMGLPYEQYF.